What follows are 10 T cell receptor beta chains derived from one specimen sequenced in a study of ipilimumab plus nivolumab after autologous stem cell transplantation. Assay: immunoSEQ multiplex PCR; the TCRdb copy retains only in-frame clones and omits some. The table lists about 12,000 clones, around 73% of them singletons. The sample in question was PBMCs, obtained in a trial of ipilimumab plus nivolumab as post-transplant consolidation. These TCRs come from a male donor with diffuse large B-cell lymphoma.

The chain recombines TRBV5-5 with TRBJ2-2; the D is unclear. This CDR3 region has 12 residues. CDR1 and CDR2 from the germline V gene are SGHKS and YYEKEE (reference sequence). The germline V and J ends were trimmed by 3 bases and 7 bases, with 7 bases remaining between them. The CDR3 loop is CASSSSIGELFF. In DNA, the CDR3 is TGTGCCAGCAGCTCTTCTATCGGGGAGCTGTTTTTT.

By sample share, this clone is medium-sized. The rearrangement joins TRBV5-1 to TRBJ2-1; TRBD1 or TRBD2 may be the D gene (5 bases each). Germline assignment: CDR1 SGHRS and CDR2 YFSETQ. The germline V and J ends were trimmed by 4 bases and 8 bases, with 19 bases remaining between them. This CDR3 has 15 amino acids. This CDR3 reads CASSPALTGRYEQFF. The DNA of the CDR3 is TGCGCCAGCAGCCCAGCGTTGACGGGGCGGTATGAGCAGTTCTTC.

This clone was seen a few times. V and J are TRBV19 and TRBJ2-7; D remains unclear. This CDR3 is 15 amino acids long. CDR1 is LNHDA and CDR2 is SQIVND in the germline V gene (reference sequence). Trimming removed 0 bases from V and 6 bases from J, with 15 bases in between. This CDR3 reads CASSIDVSTRSEQYF. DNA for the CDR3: TGTGCCAGTAGTATAGATGTCAGTACGAGGAGCGAGCAGTACTTC.

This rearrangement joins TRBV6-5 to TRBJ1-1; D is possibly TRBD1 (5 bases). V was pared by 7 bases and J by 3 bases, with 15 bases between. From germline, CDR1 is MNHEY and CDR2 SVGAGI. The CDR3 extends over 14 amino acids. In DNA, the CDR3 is TGTGCCAGCAACATGGCCCGGGGGGACACTGAAGCTTTCTTT. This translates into CASNMARGDTEAFF.

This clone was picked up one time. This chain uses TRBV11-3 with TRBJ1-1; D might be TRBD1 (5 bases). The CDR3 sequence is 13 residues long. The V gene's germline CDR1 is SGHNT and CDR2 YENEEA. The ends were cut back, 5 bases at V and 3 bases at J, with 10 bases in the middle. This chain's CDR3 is CASSPSRDTEAFF. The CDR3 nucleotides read TGTGCCAGCAGCCCCTCCAGGGACACTGAAGCTTTCTTT.

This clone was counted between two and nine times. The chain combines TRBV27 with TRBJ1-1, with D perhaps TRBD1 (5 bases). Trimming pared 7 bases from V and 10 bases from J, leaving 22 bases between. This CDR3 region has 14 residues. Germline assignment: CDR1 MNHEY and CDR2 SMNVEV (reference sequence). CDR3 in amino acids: CASIPEGRGRGAFF. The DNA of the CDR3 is TGTGCCAGCATCCCCGAGGGTAGGGGCCGAGGAGCTTTCTTT.

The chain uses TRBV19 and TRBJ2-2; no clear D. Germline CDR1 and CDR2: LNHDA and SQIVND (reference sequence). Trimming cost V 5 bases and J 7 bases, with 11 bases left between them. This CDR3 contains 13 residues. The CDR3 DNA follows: TGTGCCAGTAGTCCTCCGGTGGGCGGGGAGCTGTTTTTT. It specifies CASSPPVGGELFF.

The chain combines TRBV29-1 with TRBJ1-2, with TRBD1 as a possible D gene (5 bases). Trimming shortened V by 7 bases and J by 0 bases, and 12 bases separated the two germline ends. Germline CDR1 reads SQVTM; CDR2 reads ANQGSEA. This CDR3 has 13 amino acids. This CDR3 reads CSGRDRSNYGYTF. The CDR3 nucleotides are TGCAGCGGCCGGGACCGATCTAACTATGGCTACACCTTC.

The CDR3 DNA reads as TGTGCCAGCAGCTTCGGACTAGCGGGAGCGAGAGAGCAGTACTTC. Amino acid sequence: CASSFGLAGAREQYF. This chain links TRBV11-3 with TRBJ2-5; 13 nucleotides align to TRBD2. CDR3 length equals 15 residues. V shed 3 bases, J shed 11 bases, and the junction held 9 bases outside the gene matches. CDR1 and CDR2 from the germline V gene are SGHNT and YENEEA.

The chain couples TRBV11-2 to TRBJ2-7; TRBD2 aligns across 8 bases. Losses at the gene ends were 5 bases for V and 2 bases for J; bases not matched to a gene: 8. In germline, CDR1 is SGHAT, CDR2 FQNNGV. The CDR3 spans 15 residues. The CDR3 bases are TGTGCCAGCAGCCAGACTAGCGTAACAGCCTACGAGCAGTACTTC. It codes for CASSQTSVTAYEQYF.